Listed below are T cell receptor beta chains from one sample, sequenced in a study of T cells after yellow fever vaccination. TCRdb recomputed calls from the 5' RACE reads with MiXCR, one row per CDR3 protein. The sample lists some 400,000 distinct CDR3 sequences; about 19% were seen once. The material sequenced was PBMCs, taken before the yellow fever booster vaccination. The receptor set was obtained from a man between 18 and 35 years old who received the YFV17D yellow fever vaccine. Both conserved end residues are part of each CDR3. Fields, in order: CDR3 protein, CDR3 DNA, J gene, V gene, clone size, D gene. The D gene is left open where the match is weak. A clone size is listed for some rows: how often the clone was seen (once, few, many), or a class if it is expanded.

cdr3_aa: CATSDAPPGGEDTEAFF; cdr3_nt: TGTGCCACCAGTGACGCCCCTCCAGGGGGCGAGGACACTGAAGCTTTCTTT; j_call: TRBJ1-1; v_call: TRBV24-1; clone_size: few; d_call: TRBD1
cdr3_aa: CASSLGLIYTF; cdr3_nt: TGTGCCAGCAGCCTGGGACTTATCTACACCTTC; j_call: TRBJ1-2; v_call: TRBV11-2; clone_size: NA; d_call: NA
cdr3_aa: CASSDPGQSNTEAFF; cdr3_nt: TGTGCCAGCAGCGACCCTGGACAGAGCAACACTGAAGCTTTCTTT; j_call: TRBJ1-1; v_call: TRBV7-2; clone_size: NA; d_call: NA
cdr3_aa: CSARDEGGRGRDTQYF; cdr3_nt: TGCAGTGCTAGGGACGAGGGGGGCCGCGGGAGAGATACGCAGTATTTT; j_call: TRBJ2-3; v_call: TRBV20-1; clone_size: NA; d_call: NA
cdr3_aa: CASSLTSGGTTDTQYF; cdr3_nt: TGTGCCAGCAGCTTAACTAGCGGGGGGACCACAGATACGCAGTATTTT; j_call: TRBJ2-3; v_call: TRBV13; clone_size: NA; d_call: TRBD2
cdr3_aa: CASSLGDGSYEQYF; cdr3_nt: TGCGCCAGCAGCTTGGGGGACGGCTCCTACGAGCAGTACTTC; j_call: TRBJ2-7; v_call: TRBV5-1; clone_size: many; d_call: NA
cdr3_aa: CSALGGLAGLTDTQYF; cdr3_nt: TGCAGTGCCCTTGGAGGTCTAGCGGGCCTCACAGATACGCAGTATTTT; j_call: TRBJ2-3; v_call: TRBV20-1; clone_size: NA; d_call: TRBD2
cdr3_aa: CAWRTPGGFYGYTF; cdr3_nt: TGTGCCTGGAGGACCCCAGGGGGTTTCTATGGCTACACCTTC; j_call: TRBJ1-2; v_call: TRBV30; clone_size: few; d_call: TRBD1
cdr3_aa: CASSRLRGGASDTQYF; cdr3_nt: TGTGCCAGCAGCCGGCTAAGGGGGGGGGCATCAGATACGCAGTATTTT; j_call: TRBJ2-3; v_call: TRBV11-2; clone_size: NA; d_call: NA
cdr3_aa: CSATDGENTGELFF; cdr3_nt: TGCAGTGCTACGGACGGGGAGAACACCGGGGAGCTGTTTTTT; j_call: TRBJ2-2; v_call: TRBV20-1; clone_size: few; d_call: NA
cdr3_aa: CASSKDNNQPQHF; cdr3_nt: TGTGCCAGCAGCAAGGACAACAATCAGCCCCAGCATTTT; j_call: TRBJ1-5; v_call: TRBV7-2; clone_size: NA; d_call: NA
cdr3_aa: CAWRGSDYQPQHF; cdr3_nt: TGTGCCTGGAGAGGCAGCGACTATCAGCCCCAGCATTTT; j_call: TRBJ1-5; v_call: TRBV30; clone_size: many; d_call: NA
cdr3_aa: CASSWPDRNTEAFF; cdr3_nt: TGTGCCAGCAGCTGGCCGGATCGGAACACTGAAGCTTTCTTT; j_call: TRBJ1-1; v_call: TRBV7-9; clone_size: NA; d_call: NA
cdr3_aa: CASTPVDRGETEAFF; cdr3_nt: TGTGCCAGCACCCCGGTTGACAGGGGAGAAACTGAAGCTTTCTTT; j_call: TRBJ1-1; v_call: TRBV12-3/TRBV12-4; clone_size: few; d_call: TRBD1
cdr3_aa: CSARMVGQKLFF; cdr3_nt: TGCAGTGCTAGAATGGTGGGGCAAAAACTGTTTTTT; j_call: TRBJ1-4; v_call: TRBV20-1; clone_size: NA; d_call: NA
cdr3_aa: CASGDGYTF; cdr3_nt: TGTGCCAGCGGAGATGGCTACACCTTC; j_call: TRBJ1-2; v_call: TRBV25-1; clone_size: NA; d_call: NA
cdr3_aa: CASSYSTGQGWGYTF; cdr3_nt: TGTGCCAGCAGTTACTCGACAGGACAGGGGTGGGGCTACACCTTC; j_call: TRBJ1-2; v_call: TRBV6-5; clone_size: NA; d_call: TRBD1
cdr3_aa: CASSLSVGATEETQYF; cdr3_nt: TGCGCCAGCAGCTTGAGTGTCGGGGCCACAGAAGAGACCCAGTACTTC; j_call: TRBJ2-5; v_call: TRBV5-1; clone_size: NA; d_call: NA
cdr3_aa: CASSLSGFGANTGELFF; cdr3_nt: TGTGCCAGCAGCTTATCAGGGTTTGGAGCGAACACCGGGGAGCTGTTTTTT; j_call: TRBJ2-2; v_call: TRBV7-9; clone_size: few; d_call: NA
cdr3_aa: CASSRTRSGRNEQFF; cdr3_nt: TGTGCCAGCAGCCGCACTAGGTCCGGAAGGAATGAGCAGTTCTTC; j_call: TRBJ2-1; v_call: TRBV7-2; clone_size: once; d_call: NA
cdr3_aa: CSAMGTGGSYEQYF; cdr3_nt: TGCAGTGCTATGGGGACAGGGGGTTCCTACGAGCAGTACTTC; j_call: TRBJ2-7; v_call: TRBV20-1; clone_size: few; d_call: TRBD1
cdr3_aa: CASSPGDNSPLHF; cdr3_nt: TGCGCCAGCAGCCCGGGAGATAATTCACCCCTCCACTTT; j_call: TRBJ1-6; v_call: TRBV5-1; clone_size: many; d_call: NA
cdr3_aa: CSARTGTYEQYF; cdr3_nt: TGCAGTGCTAGGACAGGGACCTACGAGCAGTACTTC; j_call: TRBJ2-7; v_call: TRBV20-1; clone_size: few; d_call: TRBD1
cdr3_aa: CASRPGQGKGGEKLFF; cdr3_nt: TGCGCCAGCAGGCCGGGACAGGGGAAAGGTGGAGAAAAACTGTTTTTT; j_call: TRBJ1-4; v_call: TRBV4-3; clone_size: few; d_call: TRBD1
cdr3_aa: CASSSSGGSRQTQYF; cdr3_nt: TGTGCCAGCAGCTCAAGCGGGGGGAGTAGGCAGACCCAGTACTTC; j_call: TRBJ2-5; v_call: TRBV7-6; clone_size: NA; d_call: TRBD2
cdr3_aa: CASSLLRYSGANVLTF; cdr3_nt: TGTGCCAGCAGCTTATTGAGATACTCTGGGGCCAACGTCCTGACTTTC; j_call: TRBJ2-6; v_call: TRBV7-2; clone_size: NA; d_call: NA
cdr3_aa: CSARGFSRGGDTEAFF; cdr3_nt: TGCAGTGCTAGAGGGTTCTCTCGTGGAGGGGACACTGAAGCTTTCTTT; j_call: TRBJ1-1; v_call: TRBV20-1; clone_size: NA; d_call: NA
cdr3_aa: CSAREGSPDTQYF; cdr3_nt: TGCAGTGCTAGAGAAGGGAGTCCAGATACGCAGTATTTT; j_call: TRBJ2-3; v_call: TRBV20-1; clone_size: few; d_call: NA
cdr3_aa: CASKTEGDTQYF; cdr3_nt: TGTGCCAGCAAAACGGAGGGAGATACGCAGTATTTT; j_call: TRBJ2-3; v_call: TRBV27; clone_size: few; d_call: NA